These 4 T cell receptor beta chains came from one sample sequenced in a study of Graves' ophthalmopathy and Graves' hyperthyroidism. TCR beta CDR3 regions were amplified from RNA transcripts. In the first round, RT-PCR was carried out with HTBI primers, and a multiplex PCR formed the second round. A single record per CDR3 protein comes from TCRdb applying MiXCR to the multiplex PCR reads. Of roughly 160,000 distinct CDR3 sequences listed, around two fifths are singletons. The sequenced sample consisted of peripheral blood. These receptors were collected from a man aged 25-45 years with Graves' ophthalmopathy.

This clonotype was observed at least ten times. CDR3 bases: TGTGCCTGGAGTGTACGGCAGGGGAGCTCCTACGAGCAGTACTTC. Translating it yields CAWSVRQGSSYEQYF. J is TRBJ2-7 and V is TRBV30; a possible D gene is TRBD1 (6 bases). CDR1 and CDR2 from the germline V gene are GTSNPN and SVGIG (reference sequence). There are 15 residues in the CDR3. Trimming left V 0 bases short and J 0 bases short, with 12 bases between.

This clonotype has at least ten counts. The chain recombines TRBV3-1 with TRBJ2-7; D is uncertain. The CDR3 extends over 14 amino acids. Germline lookup yields CDR1 LGHDT and CDR2 YNNKEL (reference sequence). Trimming cost V 0 bases and J 7 bases, with 13 bases left between them. The CDR3 loop is CASSQDDPRREQYF. The CDR3 DNA reads as TGTGCCAGCAGCCAAGATGACCCCAGGCGGGAGCAGTACTTC.

In this sample, this clonotype turned up many times. The V call is TRBV12-3 or TRBV12-4, the J call TRBJ1-2; D is undetermined. The CDR3 is made up of 16 amino acids. V gave up 5 bases and J gave up 8 bases, with 24 bases separating them. The CDR3 is CASSAPGSGSFGGYTF. The DNA for the CDR3 is TGTGCCAGCAGTGCCCCTGGGTCAGGCAGCTTTGGCGGCTACACCTTC.

The rearrangement joins TRBV6-1 to TRBJ2-5; possible D gene TRBD2, 5 bases. This CDR3 has 13 amino acids. Trimming left V 4 bases short and J 7 bases short, with 13 bases between. CDR1 MNHNS and CDR2 SASEGT come from the germline V gene. CDR3 nucleotides: TGTGCCAGCAGTGGGACTGTTTTTGTGACCCAGTACTTC. Translating it yields CASSGTVFVTQYF.